These T cell receptor beta chains were read from a single sample in a study of vaccination and CD4 T cells after COVID-19. Their recognized antigens are unknown. Each CDR3 protein gets one entry after TCRdb re-called the PCR reads with MiXCR. The table lists some 5,400 distinct CDR3 sequences, more than 35% of them singletons. The sequenced sample was CD4+ T cells from blood, cultured in vitro. These receptors came from a human donor who had recovered from COVID-19. Both conserved end residues are part of each CDR3. The D gene is left open where the match is weak. Expanded clones are given a class, and other clones once, few, many or no size at all.

TRBJ2-5,NA,TRBD2,TRBV10-1,TGCGCCAGCAGTGCGCGTACTAGCGGGGGGTCCCAAGAGACCCAGTACTTC,CASSARTSGGSQETQYF
TRBJ2-3,few,NA,TRBV27,TGTGCCAGCAGATACATGGGGGGTGATAGCACAGATACGCAGTATTTT,CASRYMGGDSTDTQYF
TRBJ1-2,few,NA,TRBV7-2,TGTGCCAGCAGCCCGGACGCGGTGGGCTACACCTTC,CASSPDAVGYTF
TRBJ2-7,few,NA,TRBV11-3,TGTGCCAGCAGCTTGGGGGGTCCTCAGTACTTC,CASSLGGPQYF
TRBJ2-5,NA,TRBD1,TRBV20-1,TGCAGTGCTAGCACAGGGGTTCAGGGAGAGACCCAGTACTTC,CSASTGVQGETQYF
TRBJ2-7,NA,NA,TRBV11-3,TGTGCCAGCAGCAGGCAGTGGGACTCCTACGAGCAGTACTTC,CASSRQWDSYEQYF
TRBJ2-5,NA,NA,TRBV20-1,TGCAGTGCTAGATCTTGGACGGACCAAGAGACCCAGTACTTC,CSARSWTDQETQYF
TRBJ2-7,NA,NA,TRBV6-1,TGTGCCAGCCGGGACGGAGGCTACGAGCAGTACTTC,CASRDGGYEQYF
TRBJ1-1,NA,NA,TRBV5-1,TGCGCCAGCAGCTTGAAATTGGACACTGAAGCTTTCTTT,CASSLKLDTEAFF
TRBJ2-1,few,NA,TRBV7-6,TGTGCCAGCAGCCTCGAGGCGGCGGGGCTCTCCTACAATGAGCAGTTCTTC,CASSLEAAGLSYNEQFF